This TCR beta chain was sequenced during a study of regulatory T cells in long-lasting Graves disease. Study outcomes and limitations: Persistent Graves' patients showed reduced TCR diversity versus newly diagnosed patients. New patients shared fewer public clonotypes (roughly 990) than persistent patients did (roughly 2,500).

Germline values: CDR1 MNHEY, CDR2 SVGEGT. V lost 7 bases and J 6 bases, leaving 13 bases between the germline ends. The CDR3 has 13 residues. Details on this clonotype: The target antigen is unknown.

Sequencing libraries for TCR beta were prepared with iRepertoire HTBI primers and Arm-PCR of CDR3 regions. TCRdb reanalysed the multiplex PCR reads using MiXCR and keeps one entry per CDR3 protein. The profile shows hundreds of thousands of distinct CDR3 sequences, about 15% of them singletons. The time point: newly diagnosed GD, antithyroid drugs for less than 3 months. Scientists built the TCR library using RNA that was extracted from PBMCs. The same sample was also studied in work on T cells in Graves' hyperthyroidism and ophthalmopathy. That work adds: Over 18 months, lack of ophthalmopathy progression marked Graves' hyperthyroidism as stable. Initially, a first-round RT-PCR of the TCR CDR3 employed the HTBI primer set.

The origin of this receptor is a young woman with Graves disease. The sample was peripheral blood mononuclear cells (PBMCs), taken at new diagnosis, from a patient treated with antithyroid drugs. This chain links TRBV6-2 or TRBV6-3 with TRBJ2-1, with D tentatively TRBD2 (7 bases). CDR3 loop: CASTVGGANEQFF. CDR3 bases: TGTGCCAGCACCGTTGGGGGGGCCAATGAGCAGTTCTTC.